These 24 T cell receptor beta chains came from one sample sequenced in a study of blood T cell repertoires in COVID-19. TCRdb's table, derived via immunoSEQ multiplex PCR, lists solely in-frame clones and lacks some. The sample comprises tens of thousands of clones, approximately 75% of which are singletons, and about 6% rests with the top ten. Sequencing input: peripheral blood. These TCRs come from a woman aged 55-70 years with acute or convalescent COVID-19.

This chain uses TRBV5-4 with TRBJ2-1; 9 nucleotides match TRBD1. Germline CDR1 SGHNT, CDR2 YYREEE (reference sequence). The ends lost 4 bases at V and 5 bases at J; junction bases unmatched: 13. CDR3 size: 17 residues. CDR3 protein: CASSPPPGQGSDNEQFF. DNA for the CDR3: TGTGCCAGCAGCCCCCCCCCGGGACAGGGTAGTGACAATGAGCAGTTCTTC. The full variable domain, with the rest looked up from reference TRBV5-4 and TRBJ2-1, is ETGVTQSPTHLIKTRGQQVTLRCSSQSGHNTVSWYQQALGQGPQFIFQYYREEENGRGNFPPRFSGLQFPNYSSELNVNALELDDSALYLCASSPPPGQGSDNEQFFGPGTRLTVL.

The chain has TRBV4-2 and TRBJ2-3; 8 nucleotides align to TRBD2. CDR1 LGHNA and CDR2 YNFKEQ come from the germline V gene. After removal of 6 bases from V and 4 bases from J, the junction contained 6 bases not matched to a gene. This CDR3 has 14 amino acids. CDR3 protein: CASRPSGGSDTQYF. CDR3 DNA sequence: TGTGCCAGCAGACCGAGCGGGGGTTCAGATACGCAGTATTTT.

CDR3 in amino acids: CASSPESGRPQETQYF. The CDR3 nucleotides are TGTGCCAGCAGCCCCGAGAGCGGACGGCCCCAAGAGACCCAGTACTTC. V and J are TRBV11-1 and TRBJ2-5; D may be TRBD2 (5 bases). Trimming pared 5 bases from V and 1 base from J, leaving 17 bases between. This CDR3 region has 16 residues. Germline assignment: CDR1 SGHAT and CDR2 FQDESV (reference sequence).

V is TRBV3-1 (or the pseudogene TRBV3-2) and J is TRBJ2-5, with 7 bases lining up with TRBD1. CDR1 LGHDT and CDR2 YNNKEL come from the germline V gene (reference sequence). V trimming: 1 base; J trimming: 2 bases; junction bases outside the gene matches: 1. This CDR3 has 14 residues. The CDR3 is CASSQAQGQETQYF. The CDR3 DNA follows: TGTGCCAGCAGCCAAGCACAGGGGCAAGAGACCCAGTACTTC.

The chain couples TRBV29-1 to TRBJ2-3; 10 bases align to TRBD1. With 4 bases clipped from V and 3 bases from J, the junction kept 10 bases outside the gene matches. The CDR3 consists of 16 residues. Germline loops: CDR1 SQVTM, CDR2 ANQGSEA. The CDR3 DNA is TGCAGCGTTGGAGGGGAAGGACAGGGGGGGACAGATACGCAGTATTTT. Amino acids: CSVGGEGQGGTDTQYF.

This clone has just a few counts. The V and J genes are TRBV29-1 and TRBJ2-7; 7 bases align to TRBD1. The CDR3 runs to 12 residues. The junction had 6 bases not matched to a gene; V was cut back by 7 bases and J by 3 bases. Germline assignment: CDR1 SQVTM and CDR2 ANQGSEA. The CDR3 region has the DNA TGCAGCGCTGGACAGGCTCACTACGAGCAGTACTTC. This codes for CSAGQAHYEQYF.

The V call is TRBV6-5, the J call TRBJ2-3; 10 bases align to TRBD2. There are 15 residues in the CDR3. CDR1 MNHEY and CDR2 SVGAGI come from the germline V gene. Losses at the gene ends were 6 bases for V and 2 bases for J; bases not matched to a gene: 5. CDR3 in DNA: TGTGCCAGCAGGCTAGCGGGGGCCTCCACAGATACGCAGTATTTT. Translated: CASRLAGASTDTQYF.

The chain joins TRBV6-2 or TRBV6-3 to TRBJ1-2; 10 nucleotides agree with TRBD1. CDR1 MNHEY and CDR2 SVGEGT come from the germline V gene. Trimming removed 0 bases from V and 8 bases from J; junction bases left unmatched: 3. This CDR3 has 14 residues. The CDR3 DNA is TGTGCCAGCAGTTACTCCGACAGGGGGCAAGGCTACACCTTC. This encodes CASSYSDRGQGYTF.

This clone was seen once. The chain uses TRBV18 and TRBJ1-2, with TRBD1 as a possible D gene (5 bases). The CDR3 covers 13 residues. The germline V gene has CDR1 KGHSH and CDR2 LQKENI. V was clipped by 3 bases and J by 8 bases, with 13 bases between them. CDR3 nucleotide sequence: TGTGCCAGCTCACCTCAAGGGACTGAAGGCTACACCTTC. It specifies CASSPQGTEGYTF.

This chain links TRBV5-1 with TRBJ2-1; no definite D call. CDR3 size: 13 residues. V dropped 5 bases and J dropped 1 base, with 7 bases sitting between them. The germline gives CDR1 SGHRS, CDR2 YFSETQ. The CDR3 DNA reads as TGCGCCAGCAGGGGCAGTTCCTACAATGAGCAGTTCTTC. Its protein product is CASRGSSYNEQFF.

The V and J genes are TRBV19 and TRBJ2-3; 9 nucleotides agree with TRBD2. CDR1 is LNHDA and CDR2 is SQIVND in the germline V gene (reference sequence). V was pared by 5 bases and J by 4 bases, with 10 bases of the junction left unmatched. The CDR3 is 16 amino acids. The DNA for the CDR3 is TGTGCCAGTAGTGAACTCTCCGGGACTAGCTCAGATACGCAGTATTTT. The encoded protein is CASSELSGTSSDTQYF.

This chain uses TRBV9 with TRBJ2-1, with a tentative D call TRBD2 (6 bases). CDR3 length equals 14 residues. Germline V gives CDR1 SGDLS, CDR2 YYNGEE. V shed 0 bases and J shed 8 bases, with 12 bases lying between them. This CDR3 reads CASSVAGVSYEQFF. Here the CDR3 DNA reads TGTGCCAGCAGCGTAGCGGGGGTCTCCTATGAGCAGTTCTTC.

The gene calls are TRBV6-5 and TRBJ1-3; 9 bases line up with TRBD1. CDR1 MNHEY and CDR2 SVGAGI come from the germline V gene. V dropped 6 bases and J dropped 1; count of bases not matched to a gene: 4. CDR3 size: 15 residues. CDR3 sequence (DNA): TGTGCCAGCAGGATTGGACAGGGGTCTGGAAACACCATATATTTT. Translation gives CASRIGQGSGNTIYF.

This sequence joins TRBV7-2 and TRBJ2-5, with 10 bases fitting TRBD2. V trimming: 3 bases; J trimming: 2 bases; junction bases outside the gene matches: 9. Looked up from germline, CDR1 is SGHTA and CDR2 is FQGNSA. The CDR3 runs to 17 residues. This CDR3 reads CASSFLPAGGRQETQYF. For the CDR3, the DNA is TGTGCCAGCAGCTTCCTTCCAGCGGGGGGGAGGCAAGAGACCCAGTACTTC.

This clone has a handful of counts. The chain links TRBV7-3 to TRBJ1-2, with TRBD1 identical over 7 bases. Germline V gene data show CDR1 as SGHTA and CDR2 as FQGTGA. The CDR3 is made up of 13 amino acids. V was pared by 5 bases and J by 7 bases, with 7 bases of the junction left unmatched. This chain's CDR3 is CASSKGTVGGYTF. CDR3 bases: TGTGCCAGCAGCAAGGGGACAGTAGGTGGCTACACCTTC.

This sequence joins TRBV7-3 and TRBJ2-5, with 11 bases that match TRBD2. Germline-derived CDR1 and CDR2 are SGHTA and FQGTGA. This CDR3 spans 16 amino acids. After removal of 5 bases from V and 2 bases from J, the junction contained 7 bases not matched to a gene. The CDR3, as DNA: TGTGCCAGCAGCCAAGATTCTAGCGGGGGGCAAGAGACCCAGTACTTC. This gives the protein CASSQDSSGGQETQYF.

This chain links TRBV7-2 with TRBJ1-1, with 7 bases fitting TRBD1. Germline V gene sequence: CDR1 SGHTA, CDR2 FQGNSA. CDR3 length: 14 residues. The junction had 5 bases not matched to a gene; V was cut back by 5 bases and J by 2 bases. The chain's CDR3 is CASSPGQVNTEAFF. The CDR3 DNA reads as TGTGCCAGCAGCCCTGGACAGGTTAACACTGAAGCTTTCTTT.

The rearrangement links TRBV21-1 to TRBJ1-2; the table names TRBD1, a call not compared with the DNA. TRBV21-1 is termed a pseudogene. The CDR3 is 18 amino acids. This chain's CDR3 is CASSKEGAAPRGGYGYTF. In DNA, the CDR3 is TGTGCCAGCAGCAAAGAGGGAGCCGCCCCCAGAGGGGGTTATGGCTACACCTTC.

The chain has TRBV3-1 (or the pseudogene TRBV3-2) and TRBJ1-2; D is ambiguous. This CDR3 has 12 residues. V gave up 0 bases and J gave up 8 bases, with 7 bases separating them. The V gene's germline CDR1 is LGHDT and CDR2 YNNKEL (reference sequence). The CDR3 nucleotides are TGTGCCAGCAGCCAAGATCAGGTCGGCTACACCTTC. Translating gives CASSQDQVGYTF.

The V gene is TRBV3-1 (or the pseudogene TRBV3-2), the J gene TRBJ1-2; perhaps TRBD1 as D (6 bases). Germline CDR1 is LGHDT and CDR2 is YNNKEL (reference sequence). The CDR3 has 15 residues. Between the trimmed V and J ends, which lost 3 bases and 0 bases, there was a span of 11 bases. CDR3 nucleotides: TGTGCCAGCAGCCAGGGGGCGCAAGCTAACTATGGCTACACCTTC. Its protein is CASSQGAQANYGYTF.

The gene calls are TRBV18 and TRBJ2-7, with TRBD1 matching 8 bases. V lost 6 bases to trimming and J lost 7 bases; unmatched junction nucleotides: 14. There are 15 residues in the CDR3. CDR1 and CDR2 (germline): KGHSH, LQKENI. The CDR3 DNA reads TGTGCCAGCTCCCTCATATCGGGACAGGTCCGGGAGCAGTACTTC. Encoded protein: CASSLISGQVREQYF.

V usage is TRBV27 and J usage is TRBJ1-2; 10 bases agree with TRBD1. This CDR3 has 14 residues. Trimming took 5 bases from V and 3 from J; bases not matched to a gene: 3. Germline V gene lookup returns CDR1 MNHEY and CDR2 SMNVEV (reference sequence). Written as DNA, the CDR3 is TGTGCCAGCAGTCCGGGACAGGGGTACTATGGCTACACCTTC. Its protein is CASSPGQGYYGYTF.

In regard to this clone: Germline is not matched at one junction end, which may reflect a read error. The chain combines TRBV11-2 with TRBJ2-1; 11 nucleotides line up with TRBD2. Germline-derived CDR1 and CDR2 are SGHAT and FQNNGV. This CDR3 spans 15 amino acids. CDR3 nucleotide sequence: TGTGCCAGCAGCTTAGACCTAGCGGGGGGCCCCTCCTCGGTCTTC. Translated: CASSLDLAGGPSSVF.

This clone was observed a single time. J is TRBJ1-5 and V is TRBV2; possible D gene TRBD1, 6 bases. This CDR3 is 13 amino acids long. V dropped 6 bases and J dropped 6 bases, with 12 bases sitting between them. The germline V gene encodes CDR1 SNHLY and CDR2 FYNNEI. The CDR3 nucleotides read TGTGCCAGCAGCCTGACAGGCGGTCAGCCCCAGCATTTT. The encoded protein is CASSLTGGQPQHF.